This T cell receptor (beta chain) is drawn from a study of blood T cell repertoires in COVID-19. The data were produced by immunoSEQ multiplex PCR, yet TCRdb's version contains in-frame clones alone and is incomplete. The sample records 120,000 or so clones, 70% to 80% being singletons. The clonotype was recovered from a human donor in a cohort sampled during active COVID-19. Sequencing used peripheral blood.

This CDR3 is CASSVGDSGYTDTQYF. CDR3 in DNA: TGTGCCAGCAGCGTAGGGGATAGCGGCTACACAGATACGCAGTATTTT. The rearrangement joins TRBV9 to TRBJ2-3, with D possibly being TRBD2 (6 bases). The germline CDR1 and CDR2 sequences are SGDLS and YYNGEE. The CDR3 spans 16 residues. Trimming cost V 0 bases and J 2 bases, with 13 bases left between them.